This TCR beta chain came from a study of OX40 agonist ivuxolimab in advanced cancers. Study context: Hepatocellular carcinoma, melanoma, renal cell or head and neck cancer was diagnosed in the dose-escalation patients.

As to this clone: Its cognate antigen is unknown.

Study results and limitations: Nonresponders included some who also had low normalized T-cell clonal expansion. The study did not work out the antigen specificity of the expanded peripheral T cells.

Assay: immunoSEQ multiplex PCR; the TCRdb copy retains only in-frame clones and omits some. The table has around 19,000 clones, roughly 70% seen once. Per the germline V gene, CDR1 is LNHNV and CDR2 is YYDKDF (reference sequence). The CDR3 length is 13 residues. With 3 bases clipped from V and 4 bases from J, the junction kept 0 bases outside the gene matches. The sequence came from an adult with an advanced solid tumor such as melanoma, head and neck, liver or kidney cancer. The sequenced sample was CD4+ or CD8+ T cells sorted from blood, obtained in a trial of the OX40 agonist ivuxolimab. The genes are TRBV15 and TRBJ2-3; 8 positions match TRBD2. As DNA, the CDR3 is TGTGCCACCAGCAGGGGACTAGCAGATACGCAGTATTTT. Translation gives CATSRGLADTQYF.